The rows below give T cell receptor beta chains drawn from one sample of a study of T-cell memory formation after mild COVID-19. TCRdb passed the 5' RACE reads through MiXCR, listing each CDR3 protein once. Of 400,000 or so distinct CDR3 sequences listed, roughly 20% are singletons. Source material: PBMCs or a T cell subset sorted from them (not recorded which). These TCRs come from an adult woman who had mild COVID-19 (a few samples of this study predate the infection). Cell type and time point are not known. Both conserved end residues are trimmed from each CDR3.

TRBV20-1	TRBJ2-7	SARDPAVVLYEQY
TRBV5-1	TRBJ1-1	ASSFGRVDTEAF
TRBV29-1	TRBJ1-2	SVVVGYGNGYT
TRBV9	TRBJ1-2	ASSVQGTATYGYT
TRBV7-6	TRBJ2-2	ASSQITAYQNTGELF
TRBV7-9	TRBJ1-1	ASSLGPSGVVAF
TRBV15	TRBJ2-2	ATSRDVEVLASGGTGELF
TRBV20-1	TRBJ2-2	SARNPPGQGSNTGELF
TRBV12-3/TRBV12-4	TRBJ2-6	ASSLLGTGANVLT
TRBV4-1	TRBJ2-1	ASSQQHTSSIFSPS
TRBV13	TRBJ2-7	ASGPSGRDEQY
TRBV12-3/TRBV12-4	TRBJ1-1	ASSLEPLGGITEAF
TRBV7-8	TRBJ1-2	ASSRQGGISGYT
TRBV6-5	TRBJ2-7	ASSQQGPYEQY